This record concerns one T cell receptor beta chain sequence. Data came from immunoSEQ multiplex PCR; TCRdb stores just in-frame clones and leaves some out. The sample has roughly 2.5 million clones, more than 80% seen once; the top ten hold more than 0.12%. The data were obtained in a study of shared clonotypes between healthy human individuals. Background on the study: A donor's plate count was three for CD4 naive and three for CD4 memory; CD8 naive had two and CD8 memory one.

Germline CDR1 and CDR2: SGHVS and FNYEAQ. V was pared by 6 bases and J by 9 bases, with 14 bases between. This CDR3 spans 13 amino acids. The source of this sequence is a man younger than 35 in good health. Specimen: naive CD4+ T cells sorted from blood. Subset noted: CD45RA+ positively selected. The chain uses TRBV7-6 and TRBJ1-4, with D possibly being TRBD1 (5 bases). CDR3 sequence: CASSQEGSKKLFF. The CDR3, as DNA: TGTGCCAGCAGTCAAGAGGGGAGCAAAAAACTGTTTTTT.